This TCR beta chain was observed in a study of spatial heterogeneity in lung cancer. Study-level findings and limits: The study found ubiquitous expanded tumor TCRs in blood more at resection than follow-up.

In TCRdb, the 5' RACE reads were re-called with MiXCR into one record per CDR3 protein. The sample records about 78,000 distinct CDR3 sequences, 8% being singletons. Time point specified: sample taken at primary tumor resection. There were 72 donors, all of them untreated patients with early-stage non-small cell lung cancer. Whole RNA, which was extracted from tumor, nontumor lung tissue or frozen PBMC, was sequenced without any cell sorting. Germline V gene lookup returns CDR1 MGHRA and CDR2 YSYEKL. V was clipped by 4 bases and J by 3 bases; unmatched bases: 15. This CDR3 has 17 amino acids. Of note for this clonotype: Its antigen is still unknown.

V and J are TRBV4-1 and TRBJ2-7, with TRBD2 identical over 7 bases. This sequence was found in a male donor with early-stage non-small cell lung cancer. Sequencing was performed on PBMCs, taken at surgery. The CDR3 bases are TGCGCCAGCAGCCCATTGAGAGCTAGCGGAAGACTCTACGAGCAGTACTTC. Amino acid sequence: CASSPLRASGRLYEQYF.